This TCR beta chain came from a study of T cells expressing NK-cell markers. For this clonotype: The antigen remains unidentified.

Germline lookup yields CDR1 SGHRS and CDR2 YFSETQ. CDR3 size: 15 residues. Findings and caveats of the study: In four donors, dominant clonotypes made up about 28.3-65% of CD3+CD56-NKG2C+ cells. Questions lingered over whether expanded NKG2C+ T cell clones were HCMV-specific.

Using the 5' RACE reads, TCRdb records one entry per CDR3 protein without DNA. Its clone listing holds about 460,000 distinct CDR3 sequences. The clonotype was recovered from a woman aged 45-60 years in good health. The specimen sequenced was blood T cells: a sorted CD56 or NKG2C T cell subset, CD4+ or CD8+ T cells, or bulk PBMC T cells (not recorded which). The chain combines TRBV5-1 with TRBJ1-1; TCRdb picks TRBD1, but there is no DNA to check that call. This chain's CDR3 is CASSLSGTDDTEAFF.